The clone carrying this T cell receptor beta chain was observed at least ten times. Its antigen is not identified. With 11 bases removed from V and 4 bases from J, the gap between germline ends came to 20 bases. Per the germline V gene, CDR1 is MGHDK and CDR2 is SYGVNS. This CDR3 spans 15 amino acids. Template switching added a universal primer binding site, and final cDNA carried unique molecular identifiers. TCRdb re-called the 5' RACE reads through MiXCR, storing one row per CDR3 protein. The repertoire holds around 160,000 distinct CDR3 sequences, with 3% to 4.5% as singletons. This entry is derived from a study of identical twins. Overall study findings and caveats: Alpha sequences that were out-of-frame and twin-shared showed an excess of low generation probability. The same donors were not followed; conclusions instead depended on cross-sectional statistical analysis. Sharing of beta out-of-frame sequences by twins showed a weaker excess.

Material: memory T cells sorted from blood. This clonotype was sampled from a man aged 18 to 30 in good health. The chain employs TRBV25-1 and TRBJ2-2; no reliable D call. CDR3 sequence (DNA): TGTGCCGGAGTCGGACGGCTTCGAAGCACCGGGGAGCTGTTTTTT. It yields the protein CAGVGRLRSTGELFF.